Below are 14 T cell receptor beta chains sequenced from a single sample in a study of cytomegalovirus exposure and HLA in healthy donors. PCR amplification relied on 60 Vbeta primers (plus 13 Jbeta primers). Profiled with immunoSEQ multiplex PCR; TCRdb holds only in-frame clones, not every one. The sample consists of 180,000 or so clones, around 86% of them appearing once. The source material was PBMCs. These receptor sequences come from a woman between 45 and 60 years old in good health and CMV-seropositive.

The chain uses TRBV6-5 and TRBJ2-7; 8 bases fit TRBD1. Losses at the gene ends were 5 bases for V and 7 bases for J; bases not matched to a gene: 7. CDR3 length: 13 residues. CDR1 is MNHEY, CDR2 SVGAGI, per germline. DNA of the CDR3: TGTGCCAGCAGTGCGACAGGGGAAGGGGAGCAGTACTTC. This translates into CASSATGEGEQYF.

The gene calls are TRBV13 and TRBJ2-3; possible D gene TRBD2, 7 bases. Deletions cut 2 bases from V and 5 bases from J, with 11 bases between. Germline CDR1 reads PRHDT; CDR2 reads FYEKMQ (reference sequence). The CDR3 is made up of 14 amino acids. CDR3: CASSLRGEGDTQYF. In DNA form, the CDR3 reads TGTGCCAGCAGCTTAAGGGGGGAGGGAGATACGCAGTATTTT.

The chain couples TRBV28 to TRBJ1-5; D remains ambiguous. Germline V gene sequence: CDR1 MDHEN, CDR2 SYDVKM. Trimming took off 1 base at V and 11 bases at J, with 12 bases between the two ends. The CDR3 extends over 13 amino acids. CDR3 residues: CASSLLTQPSQHF. CDR3 sequence (DNA): TGTGCCAGCAGTTTATTGACACAGCCGTCCCAGCATTTT.

The rearrangement joins TRBV28 to TRBJ2-2; the match to TRBD2 covers 8 bases. This CDR3 contains 15 residues. Germline values: CDR1 MDHEN, CDR2 SYDVKM. The ends lost 5 bases at V and 4 bases at J; junction bases unmatched: 6. This CDR3 reads CASSLSGGGTGELFF. CDR3 bases: TGTGCCAGCAGTCTATCGGGGGGGGGCACCGGGGAGCTGTTTTTT.

The V and J genes are TRBV15 and TRBJ2-3; 8 bases are shared with TRBD2. Germline V gives CDR1 LNHNV, CDR2 YYDKDF (reference sequence). This CDR3 is built from 14 residues. Trimming cost V 9 bases and J 4 bases; bases outside gene matches: 9. The CDR3, as DNA: TGTGCCACGTCACGGGGGGGGGCAGCAGATACGCAGTATTTT. Protein product: CATSRGGAADTQYF.

The chain joins TRBV4-1 to TRBJ1-5, with D unclear. Trimming left V 2 bases short and J 2 bases short, with 10 bases between. This CDR3 contains 15 residues. CDR1 and CDR2 from the germline V gene are MGHRA and YSYEKL. The DNA of the CDR3 is TGCGCCAGCAGCCAACGCTTTGAGGGCAATCAGCCCCAGCATTTT. It specifies CASSQRFEGNQPQHF.

The chain recombines TRBV4-1 with TRBJ1-5, with 8 nucleotides matching TRBD1. Germline trimming cut 4 bases from V and 7 bases from J; bases unmatched to any gene: 3. The germline V gene has CDR1 MGHRA and CDR2 YSYEKL. The CDR3 is 13 residues long. CDR3 sequence: CASSLTGGQPQHF. The CDR3 nucleotides read TGCGCCAGCAGCCTTACAGGGGGACAGCCCCAGCATTTT.

V usage is TRBV28 and J usage is TRBJ1-2; 7 bases are a match to TRBD1. CDR3 length equals 18 residues. Trimming at V came to 2 bases and at J to 4 bases, leaving 16 bases not matched to a gene. Germline CDR1 MDHEN, CDR2 SYDVKM. The CDR3 sequence is CASSLNGGLTGAGYGYTF. Written as DNA, the CDR3 is TGTGCCAGCAGTTTAAACGGGGGCCTAACAGGGGCGGGCTATGGCTACACCTTC.

In its sample, this clone was seen a few times. V gene TRBV30 combines with J gene TRBJ2-7; D remains ambiguous. Germline V gene sequence: CDR1 GTSNPN, CDR2 SVGIG (reference sequence). This CDR3 is 13 amino acids long. Trimming shortened V by 4 bases and J by 2 bases, and 12 bases separated the two germline ends. Here the CDR3 reads CAWKGGQPYEQYF. For the CDR3, the DNA is TGTGCCTGGAAAGGTGGGCAGCCCTACGAGCAGTACTTC.

This clone has only one observation. The chain employs TRBV15 and TRBJ1-3; perhaps TRBD1 as D (5 bases). The CDR3 sequence is 14 residues long. The V gene lost 3 bases and the J gene lost 0 bases, with 6 bases spanning the gap. The germline V gene encodes CDR1 LNHNV and CDR2 YYDKDF (reference sequence). The CDR3 spells CATSSGGSGNTIYF. Here the CDR3 DNA reads TGTGCCACCAGCAGCGGGGGCTCTGGAAACACCATATATTTT.

The rearrangement uses TRBV21-1 and TRBJ2-7; the table calls TRBD1, which could not be checked here. TRBV21-1 is tagged as a pseudogene. CDR3 length equals 15 residues. This CDR3 is CASWKGDPLEYEQYF. The CDR3 nucleotides are TGTGCCAGCTGGAAGGGGGACCCCCTTGAATACGAGCAGTACTTC.

The chain couples TRBV6-5 to TRBJ1-2, with a possible D match to TRBD1 (5 bases). Germline values: CDR1 MNHEY, CDR2 SVGAGI. V gave up 6 bases and J gave up 0 bases, with 5 bases separating them. The CDR3 is 12 amino acids. CDR3 sequence reads: CASRGANYGYTF. The CDR3 coding sequence is TGTGCCAGCAGAGGGGCTAACTATGGCTACACCTTC.

This chain links TRBV5-4 with TRBJ1-4, with 12 bases identical to TRBD1. Germline CDR1 and CDR2: SGHNT and YYREEE (reference sequence). V shed 3 bases, J shed 8 bases, and the junction held 8 bases outside the gene matches. The CDR3 contains 16 residues. The DNA for the CDR3 is TGTGCCAGCAGCTCAACTTCCGGGACAGGGGGCGAAAAACTGTTTTTT. It specifies CASSSTSGTGGEKLFF.

Of note for this clone: The germline gene is not matched at one end of the junction; a read error may be the cause. This sequence joins TRBV2 and TRBJ2-5; D call uncertain. The CDR3 consists of 13 residues. CDR1 SNHLY and CDR2 FYNNEI come from the germline V gene. The chain's CDR3 is CASSEGYQETQYF. CDR3 DNA: TGTGCCAGCAGCGAAGGCTATCAAGAGACCCAGTACTTC.